This is a list of T cell receptor beta chains from one sample in a study of T cell repertoires in cytomegalovirus infection. TCRdb passed the reads through MiXCR, listing each CDR3 protein once. The sample consists of 350,000 to 500,000 distinct CDR3 sequences, roughly a third of them appearing once. Source material: PBMCs. The receptors come from a human donor in good health (CMV status not recorded). Some clones in this sample may be carry-over from other donors' samples. Each CDR3 is given with its conserved first and last residue. Size is omitted from some rows. Given values are once, few, many or a class for expanded clones.

j_call,v_call,cdr3_length,clone_size,cdr3_aa
TRBJ1-5,TRBV20-1,14,NA,CSATQEQGGQPQHF
TRBJ2-2,TRBV5-4,15,few,CASSLSQGAGGELFF
TRBJ1-5,TRBV19,15,NA,CASSSGQGGNQPQHF
TRBJ1-1,TRBV5-1,13,few,CASSQQQNTEAFF
TRBJ1-5,TRBV4-1,16,NA,CASSQDRGGTRGAQHF
TRBJ1-5,TRBV7-2,17,many,CASSPGGSGGTNQPQHF
TRBJ2-5,TRBV15,15,NA,CATSDGTATQETQYF
TRBJ2-7,TRBV10-3,12,NA,CAISEWGYEQYF
TRBJ2-2,TRBV7-3,16,NA,CASSRIAGGRTGELFF
TRBJ2-7,TRBV11-2,14,few,CASNSEEGSYEQYF
TRBJ2-5,TRBV7-9,18,few,CASSSTSLAGGPQETQYF
TRBJ2-1,TRBV6-1,15,few,CASSFSGVLYNEQFF